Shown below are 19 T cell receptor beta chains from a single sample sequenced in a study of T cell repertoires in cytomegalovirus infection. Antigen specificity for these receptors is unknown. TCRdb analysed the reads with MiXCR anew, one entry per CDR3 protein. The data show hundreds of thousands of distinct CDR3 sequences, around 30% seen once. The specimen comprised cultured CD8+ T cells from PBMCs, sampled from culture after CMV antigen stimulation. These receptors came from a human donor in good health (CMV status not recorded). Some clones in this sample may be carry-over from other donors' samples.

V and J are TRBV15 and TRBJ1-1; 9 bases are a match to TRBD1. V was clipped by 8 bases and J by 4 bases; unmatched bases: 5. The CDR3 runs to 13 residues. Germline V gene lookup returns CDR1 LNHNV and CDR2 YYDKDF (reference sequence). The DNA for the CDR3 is TGTGCCACCTCCGGGACAGGGCCCACTGAAGCTTTCTTT. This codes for CATSGTGPTEAFF. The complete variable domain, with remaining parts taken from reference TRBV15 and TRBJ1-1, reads DAMVIQNPRYQVTQFGKPVTLSCSQTLNHNVMYWYQQKSSQAPKLLFHYYDKDFNNEADTPDNFQSRRPNTSFCFLDIRSPGLGDTAMYLCATSGTGPTEAFFGQGTRLTVV.

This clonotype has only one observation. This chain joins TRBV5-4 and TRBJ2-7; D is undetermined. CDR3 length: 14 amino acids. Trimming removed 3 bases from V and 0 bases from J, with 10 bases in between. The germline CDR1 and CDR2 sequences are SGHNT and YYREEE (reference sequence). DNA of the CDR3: TGTGCCAGCAGCTACGTAGGGTCCTCCTACGAGCAGTACGTC. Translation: CASSYVGSSYEQYV.

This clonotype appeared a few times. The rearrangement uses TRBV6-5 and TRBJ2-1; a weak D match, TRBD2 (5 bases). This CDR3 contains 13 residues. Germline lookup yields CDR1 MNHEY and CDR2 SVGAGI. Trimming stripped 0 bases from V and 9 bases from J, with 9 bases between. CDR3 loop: CASSYSEDSEQFF. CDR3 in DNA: TGTGCCAGCAGTTACTCGGAGGACTCTGAGCAGTTCTTC.

This CDR3 is CAISESVAGGSDTQYF. CDR3 DNA: TGTGCCATCAGTGAGTCGGTAGCGGGGGGTTCAGATACGCAGTATTTT. V and J are TRBV10-3 and TRBJ2-3; 10 nucleotides align to TRBD2. Germline V CDR1 and CDR2: ENHRY, SYGVKD. V gave up 0 bases and J gave up 4 bases; unmatched junction bases: 4. The CDR3 covers 16 residues.

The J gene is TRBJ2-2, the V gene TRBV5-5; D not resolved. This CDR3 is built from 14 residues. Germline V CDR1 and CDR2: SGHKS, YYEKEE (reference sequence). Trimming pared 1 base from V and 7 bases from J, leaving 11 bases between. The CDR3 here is CASSLFLWDGELFF. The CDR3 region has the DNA TGTGCCAGCAGCTTGTTTTTGTGGGACGGGGAGCTGTTTTTT.

The CDR3 nucleotides are TGCGCCAGCAGCCAAGGTGGATTTCAGCCCCAGCATTTT. Amino acids: CASSQGGFQPQHF. The gene calls are TRBV4-1 and TRBJ1-5; no definite D call. This CDR3 contains 13 residues. V was shortened by 1 base and J by 6 bases, with 7 bases between the two germline ends. Germline V lookup: CDR1 MGHRA, CDR2 YSYEKL.

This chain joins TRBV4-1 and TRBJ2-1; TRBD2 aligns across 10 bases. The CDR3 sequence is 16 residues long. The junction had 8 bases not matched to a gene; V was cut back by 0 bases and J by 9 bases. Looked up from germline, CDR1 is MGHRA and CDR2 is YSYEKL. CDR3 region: CASSQDPSGGAGEQFF. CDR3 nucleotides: TGCGCCAGCAGCCAAGATCCCAGCGGGGGGGCCGGTGAGCAGTTCTTC.

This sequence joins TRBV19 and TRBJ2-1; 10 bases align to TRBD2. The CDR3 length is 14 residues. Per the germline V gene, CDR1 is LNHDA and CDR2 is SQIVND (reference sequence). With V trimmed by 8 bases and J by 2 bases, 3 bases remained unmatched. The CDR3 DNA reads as TGTGCCAGTTGTAGCGGGGGGCCCTACAATGAGCAGTTCTTC. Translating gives CASCSGGPYNEQFF.

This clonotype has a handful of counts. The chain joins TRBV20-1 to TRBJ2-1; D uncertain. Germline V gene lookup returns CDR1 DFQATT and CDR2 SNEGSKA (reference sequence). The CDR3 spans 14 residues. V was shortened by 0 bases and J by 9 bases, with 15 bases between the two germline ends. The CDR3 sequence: CSARDPLPSIEQFF. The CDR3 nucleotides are TGCAGTGCTAGAGACCCCCTCCCTAGTATTGAGCAGTTCTTC.

The chain's CDR3 is CSVVLPDAQYF. The CDR3 nucleotides are TGCAGCGTTGTCCTCCCAGATGCCCAGTACTTC. The chain links TRBV29-1 to TRBJ2-5; no reliable D call. The CDR3 extends over 11 amino acids. The V end was cut by 4 bases, the J end by 9 bases, with 12 bases between. The V gene's germline CDR1 is SQVTM and CDR2 ANQGSEA.

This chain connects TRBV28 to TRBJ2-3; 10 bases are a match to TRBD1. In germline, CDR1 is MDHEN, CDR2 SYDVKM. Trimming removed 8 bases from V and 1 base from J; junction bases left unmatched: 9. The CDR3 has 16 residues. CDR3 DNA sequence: TGTGCCAGCGGCCGTGGGACAGGGGATCGCACAGATACGCAGTATTTT. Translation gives CASGRGTGDRTDTQYF.

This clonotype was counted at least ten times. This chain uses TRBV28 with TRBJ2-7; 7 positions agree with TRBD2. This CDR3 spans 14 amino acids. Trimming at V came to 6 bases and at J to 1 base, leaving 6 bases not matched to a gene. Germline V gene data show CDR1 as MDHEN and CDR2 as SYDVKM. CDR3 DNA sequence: TGTGCCAGCAGCTTGGCGGGGGATTCCTACGAGCAGTACGTC. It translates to CASSLAGDSYEQYV.

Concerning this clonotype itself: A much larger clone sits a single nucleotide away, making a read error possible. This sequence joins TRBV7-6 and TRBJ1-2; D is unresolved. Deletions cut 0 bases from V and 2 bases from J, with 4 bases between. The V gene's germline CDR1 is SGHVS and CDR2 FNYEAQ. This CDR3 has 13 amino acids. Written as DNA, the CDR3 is TGTGCCAGCAGCTTAGCCCCGAACTATGGCTACACCTTC. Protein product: CASSLAPNYGYTF. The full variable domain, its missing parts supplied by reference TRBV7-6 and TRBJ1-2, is GAGVSQSPRYKVTKRGQDVALRCDPISGHVSLYWYRQALGQGPEFLTYFNYEAQQDKSGLPNDRFSAERPEGSISTLTIQRTEQRDSAMYRCASSLAPNYGYTFGSGTRLTVV.

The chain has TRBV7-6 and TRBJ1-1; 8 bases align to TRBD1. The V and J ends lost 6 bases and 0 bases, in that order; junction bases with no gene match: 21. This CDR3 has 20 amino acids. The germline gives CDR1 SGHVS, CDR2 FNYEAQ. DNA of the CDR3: TGTGCCAGCAGGACTCGGGACAGGTCTCTACAAATACCGATGAACACTGAAGCTTTCTTT. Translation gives CASRTRDRSLQIPMNTEAFF.

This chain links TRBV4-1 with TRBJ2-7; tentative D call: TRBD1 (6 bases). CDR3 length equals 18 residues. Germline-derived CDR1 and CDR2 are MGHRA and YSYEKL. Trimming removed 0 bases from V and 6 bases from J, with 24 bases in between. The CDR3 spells CASSQDVRSYRDLSEQYF. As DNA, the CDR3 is TGCGCCAGCAGCCAAGACGTCAGGAGCTACAGGGATTTGTCCGAGCAGTACTTC.

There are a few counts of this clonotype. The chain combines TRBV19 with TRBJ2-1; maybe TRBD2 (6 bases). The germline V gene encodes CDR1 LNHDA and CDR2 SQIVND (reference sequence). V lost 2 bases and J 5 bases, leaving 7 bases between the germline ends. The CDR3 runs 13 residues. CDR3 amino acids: CASSIRRDNEQFF. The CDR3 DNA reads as TGTGCCAGTAGTATAAGGAGGGACAATGAGCAGTTCTTC. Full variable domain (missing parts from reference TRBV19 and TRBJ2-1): DGGITQSPKYLFRKEGQNVTLSCEQNLNHDAMYWYRQDPGQGLRLIYYSQIVNDFQKGDIAEGYSVSREKKESFPLTVTSAQKNPTAFYLCASSIRRDNEQFFGPGTRLTVL.

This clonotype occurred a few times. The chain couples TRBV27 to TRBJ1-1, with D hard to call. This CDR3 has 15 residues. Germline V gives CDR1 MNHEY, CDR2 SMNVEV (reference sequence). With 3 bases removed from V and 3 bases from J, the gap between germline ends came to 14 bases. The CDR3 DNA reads TGTGCCAGCAGTTTCTCGGCAGAACAATACACTGAAGCTTTCTTT. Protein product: CASSFSAEQYTEAFF.

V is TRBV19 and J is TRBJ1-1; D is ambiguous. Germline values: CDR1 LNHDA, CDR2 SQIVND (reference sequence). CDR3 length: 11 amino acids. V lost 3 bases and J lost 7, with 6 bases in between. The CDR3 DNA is TGTGCCAGTAGTATTGGGGTTGAAGCTTTCTTT. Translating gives CASSIGVEAFF.

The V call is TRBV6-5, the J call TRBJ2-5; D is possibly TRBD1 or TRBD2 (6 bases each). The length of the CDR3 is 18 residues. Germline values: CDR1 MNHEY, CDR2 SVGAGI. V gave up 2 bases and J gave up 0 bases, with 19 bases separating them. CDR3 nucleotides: TGTGCCAGCAGTTACAGCCTCGGGGGCAAAAAGTACCAAGAGACCCAGTACTTC. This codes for CASSYSLGGKKYQETQYF.